This record looks at one T cell receptor beta chain sequence and its context. The CDR3 totals 12 residues. V shed 9 bases and J shed 6 bases, with 14 bases lying between them. Germline V CDR1 and CDR2: LNHDA, SQIVND (reference sequence). DNA input for the unsorted PBMC replicate PCRs was around 0.3 ug, 25,000 to 30,000 T cell genomes. Profiled with immunoSEQ multiplex PCR; TCRdb holds only in-frame clones, not every one. The table shows some 510,000 clones, with more than 65% occurring only once. The data were obtained in a study of shared clonotypes between healthy human individuals. As for the study in general: Donor composition was a couple of women and three men, aged 18 to 49.

The sequence came from a woman in her forties in good health. Some clones in this sample may be carry-over from other donors' samples. The chain links TRBV19 to TRBJ1-2; D remains ambiguous. Sequencing was carried out using PBMCs. The CDR3 coding sequence is TGTGCCAGCAATAGTTTCGACAATGGCTACACCTTC. It encodes CASNSFDNGYTF.